A selection of T cell receptor beta chains follows, all from one sample in a study of blood T cell repertoires in COVID-19. The protocol was immunoSEQ multiplex PCR, while the TCRdb copy is restricted to in-frame clones and leaves out a portion. The sample includes just over 650,000 clones, around 90% of them seen just once. Sequenced input: peripheral blood. The source is a young woman with acute or convalescent COVID-19. Each CDR3 is given with its conserved first and last residue. The D gene is left open where the match is weak. Some rows mark clone size as missing; the rest say once, few, many or name a class of expanded clone.

j_call,d_call,clone_size,cdr3_length,v_call,cdr3_aa,cdr3_nt
TRBJ1-1,-,-,13,TRBV19,CASSIDWRTEAFF,TGTGCCAGTAGTATAGATTGGAGAACAGAAGCTTTCTTT
TRBJ2-2,-,-,14,TRBV2,CASRRTENTGELFF,TGTGCCAGCAGACGGACAGAGAACACCGGGGAGCTGTTTTTT
TRBJ1-6,TRBD1,once,20,TRBV3-1/TRBV3-2,CASSQVRGDRAPFISTPLHF,TGTGCCAGCAGCCAAGTTAGGGGGGACAGGGCCCCTTTCATCTCGACACCCCTCCACTTT
TRBJ1-5,-,once,16,TRBV19,CASRTDTGTGNQPQHF,TGTGCCAGTAGAACAGACACAGGGACGGGCAATCAGCCCCAGCATTTT
TRBJ1-1,-,-,11,TRBV20-1,CSARDPTEAFF,TGCAGTGCTAGAGATCCGACTGAAGCTTTCTTT
TRBJ2-7,TRBD1,few,15,TRBV5-4,CASSDRDRDAYEQYF,TGTGCCAGCAGCGACCGGGACAGGGACGCCTACGAGCAGTACTTC
TRBJ1-5,-,-,12,TRBV15,CATSRVGQPQHF,TGTGCCACCAGCAGAGTCGGTCAGCCCCAGCATTTT
TRBJ2-1,TRBD2,-,17,TRBV7-2,CASSLGSERGVYNEQFF,TGTGCCAGCAGCTTAGGATCTGAGCGGGGGGTCTACAATGAGCAGTTCTTC
TRBJ2-2,-,-,17,TRBV23-1,CASSQVVSAPGTGELFF,TGCGCCAGCAGTCAAGTGGTATCGGCGCCGGGCACCGGGGAGCTGTTTTTT
TRBJ2-2,-,-,11,TRBV7-6,CASYNTGELFF,TGTGCCAGCTATAACACCGGGGAGCTGTTTTTT
TRBJ1-4,TRBD1,-,18,TRBV24-1,CATSDKWTGPPTNEKLFF,TGTGCCACCAGTGATAAATGGACAGGGCCGCCAACTAATGAAAAACTGTTTTTT
TRBJ1-5,-,-,16,TRBV24-1,CATPHIGQGRNQPQHF,TGTGCCACCCCCCACATCGGGCAGGGTCGGAATCAGCCCCAGCATTTT
TRBJ2-1,-,-,15,TRBV9,CASSASHRFHSEQFF,TGTGCCAGCAGCGCCTCCCACAGGTTTCACAGTGAGCAGTTCTTC
TRBJ2-7,TRBD1,-,13,TRBV4-1,CASRRTGGYEQYF,TGCGCCAGCAGGCGCACAGGGGGCTACGAGCAGTACTTC